These T cell receptor beta chains were read from a single sample in a study of blood T cell repertoires in COVID-19. The assay was immunoSEQ multiplex PCR, and TCRdb's table has in-frame clones only and misses some. In the table there are approximately 150,000 clones, 85% to 90% of which are singletons. The sequencing sample was made of peripheral blood. The receptors here all came from a woman aged 55-69 years with acute or convalescent COVID-19. Both conserved end residues are part of each CDR3. Fields, in order: CDR3 length, D gene, J gene, V gene, CDR3 DNA, CDR3 protein. D genes are given only for firm matches.

>14|NA|TRBJ1-2|TRBV6-2/TRBV6-3
TGTGCCAGCAGTGCACAGGTTCTCAGCTATGGCTACACCTTC
CASSAQVLSYGYTF
>13|TRBD1|TRBJ1-5|TRBV28
TGTGCCAGCATGCGACAGGGTTTCCAGCCCCAGCATTTT
CASMRQGFQPQHF
>14|NA|TRBJ1-3|TRBV5-6
TGTGCCAGCAGCTGGGCGGGTACCGGAAACACCATATATTTT
CASSWAGTGNTIYF
>16|TRBD2|TRBJ2-5|TRBV6-5
TGTGCCAGCAGTTCCGGACTAGCGGGGATGTCGGAGACCCAGTACTTC
CASSSGLAGMSETQYF
>16|TRBD2|TRBJ2-5|TRBV11-2
TGTGCCAGCAGCTTGGGGACTAGATCCTCTGGGGAGACCCAGTACTTC
CASSLGTRSSGETQYF
>15|TRBD1|TRBJ1-1|TRBV6-1
TGTGCCAGCACCAGGACAGGGGCTTTGGACACTGAAGCTTTCTTT
CASTRTGALDTEAFF
>14|NA|TRBJ2-1|TRBV9
TGTGCCAGCAGCCCCCGTTCTAGCAGTACTGAGCAGTTCTTC
CASSPRSSSTEQFF
>19|NA|TRBJ1-2|TRBV21-1
TGTGCCAGCAGCAAAGGTCGATGCGGACAGGGGGGGCCTAACTATGGCTACACCTTC
CASSKGRCGQGGPNYGYTF
>13|TRBD1|TRBJ1-4|TRBV19
TGTGCCAGTAGTACCCAAACAACAGGGGAACTGTTTTTT
CASSTQTTGELFF
>14|NA|TRBJ1-4|TRBV7-9
TGTGCCAGCAGCTCCACCCACAGGAGCGAAAAACTGTTTTTT
CASSSTHRSEKLFF